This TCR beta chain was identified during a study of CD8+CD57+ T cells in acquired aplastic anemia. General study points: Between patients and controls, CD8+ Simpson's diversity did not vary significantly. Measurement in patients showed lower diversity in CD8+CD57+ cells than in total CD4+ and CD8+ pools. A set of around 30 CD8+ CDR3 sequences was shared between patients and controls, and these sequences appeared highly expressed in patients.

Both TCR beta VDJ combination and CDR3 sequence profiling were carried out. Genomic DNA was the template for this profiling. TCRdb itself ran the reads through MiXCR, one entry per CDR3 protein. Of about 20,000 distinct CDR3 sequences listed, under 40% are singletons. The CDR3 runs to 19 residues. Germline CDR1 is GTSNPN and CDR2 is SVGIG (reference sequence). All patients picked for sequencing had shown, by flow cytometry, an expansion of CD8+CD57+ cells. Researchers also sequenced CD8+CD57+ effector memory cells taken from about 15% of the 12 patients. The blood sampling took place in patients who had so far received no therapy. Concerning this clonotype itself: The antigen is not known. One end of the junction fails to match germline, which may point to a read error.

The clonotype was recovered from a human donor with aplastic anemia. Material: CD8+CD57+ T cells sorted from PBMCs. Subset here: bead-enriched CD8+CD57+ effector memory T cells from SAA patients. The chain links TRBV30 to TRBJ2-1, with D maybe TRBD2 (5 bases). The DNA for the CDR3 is TGTGACTGGAGTTCAGACGTGTGCTCTTCCGATCTCGAGACTAACGAGCAGTTCTTC. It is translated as CDWSSDVCSSDLETNEQFF.